These T cell receptor beta chains were read from a single sample in a study of cytomegalovirus exposure and HLA in healthy donors. Some clones are missing from TCRdb's copy, which holds only in-frame ones; the method was immunoSEQ multiplex PCR. In the table there are about 150,000 clones, around 83% of which are singletons. Material: PBMCs. The source of these receptors is a man aged 45-65 years in good health and CMV-seropositive. CDR3s include the opening cysteine and the closing phenylalanine or tryptophan. Each record gives: D gene, V gene, CDR3 length, clone size, J gene, CDR3 DNA, CDR3 protein. A D gene is named only where the DNA matches it firmly. Clone size, where shown, is once, few, many, or a class for clones that have expanded.

>TRBD1|TRBV7-9|17|.|TRBJ1-3
TGTGCCAGCAGCCCAGGATTGTCAGGGGGCTCTGGAAACACCATATATTTT
CASSPGLSGGSGNTIYF
>TRBD1|TRBV9|15|.|TRBJ2-3
TGTGCCAGCAGCGTAACCGGACAGGGACAAGATACGCAGTATTTT
CASSVTGQGQDTQYF
>.|TRBV9|14|.|TRBJ1-5
TGTGCCAGCAGCGCCGGTCGTAGCAATCAGCCCCAGCATTTT
CASSAGRSNQPQHF
>TRBD2|TRBV13|16|once|TRBJ2-5
TGTGCCAGCAGCTTCCGGACTAGCGGGAACCAAGAGACCCAGTACTTC
CASSFRTSGNQETQYF
>TRBD1|TRBV6-6|15|.|TRBJ1-4
TGTGCCAGCAGTTCGTCCGGGACAGGGACTGAAAAACTGTTTTTT
CASSSSGTGTEKLFF
>.|TRBV6-5|13|.|TRBJ2-2
TGTGCCAGCAGTAGTCCCCGGGCCGGGGAGCTGTTTTTT
CASSSPRAGELFF
>.|TRBV5-8|15|.|TRBJ1-2
TGTGCCAGCAGCGATGCCCCCAGGGCCGCCTATGGCTACACCTTC
CASSDAPRAAYGYTF
>TRBD2|TRBV15|16|.|TRBJ2-1
TGTGCCACCAGCAGACCCCTAGCGGGGAGATACAATGAGCAGTTCTTC
CATSRPLAGRYNEQFF
>.|TRBV5-6|15|.|TRBJ1-4
TGTGCCAGCAGCCCCGGTTTAAGGGGGGGTGAAAAACTGTTTTTT
CASSPGLRGGEKLFF
>.|TRBV11-2|16|.|TRBJ1-3
TGTGCCAGCAGTTCCACGGGGGGACTAACTGGAAACACCATATATTTT
CASSSTGGLTGNTIYF
>TRBD1|TRBV11-2|14|.|TRBJ1-1
TGTGCCAGCAGCTTAGTTCAGGGGGCTTCTGAAGCTTTCTTT
CASSLVQGASEAFF
>.|TRBV27|18|.|TRBJ2-7
TGTGCCAGCAGTTTATCGGCAGGAACCACCGCAGGAGGCTACGAGCAGTACTTC
CASSLSAGTTAGGYEQYF
>.|TRBV19|11|.|TRBJ1-1
TGTGCCAGTAGTGTTTCCGGGGGGGCTTTCTTT
CASSVSGGAFF
>.|TRBV29-1|12|.|TRBJ2-5
TGCAGCGTTGTGACAGGGAGGGAGACCCAGTACTTC
CSVVTGRETQYF
>.|TRBV7-7|13|.|TRBJ2-7
TGTGCCAGCAGCCCCGGAGGAGCGGATGAGCAGTACTTC
CASSPGGADEQYF
>.|TRBV5-1|14|.|TRBJ2-5
TGCGCCAGCAGCCATGGGGCAGATTCCGAGACCCAGTACTTC
CASSHGADSETQYF
>.|TRBV5-4|15|.|TRBJ1-1
TGTGCCAGTTCCCCGCGAGGCGGGACGAACACTGAAGCTTTCTTT
CASSPRGGTNTEAFF
>.|TRBV11-2|14|.|TRBJ2-7
TGTGCCAGCAGCCCGGGGGGCCGCTCCTACGAGCAGTACTTC
CASSPGGRSYEQYF
>.|TRBV6-5|13|.|TRBJ1-3
TGTGCCAGCAGTTCAGGACAGGGAAACACCATATATTTT
CASSSGQGNTIYF
>TRBD1|TRBV10-2|12|.|TRBJ2-7
TGCGCCAGCAGGGACAGGGGATACGAGCAGTACTTC
CASRDRGYEQYF
>TRBD2|TRBV5-6|13|.|TRBJ2-1
TGTGCCAGCACCCAAACAGGAACTAGCGGGGGGCTCTTC
CASTQTGTSGGLF
>.|TRBV9|14|.|TRBJ2-2
TGTGCCAGCAGCGTAGGTGGAGCCACCGGGGAGCTGTTTTTT
CASSVGGATGELFF
>.|TRBV23-1|9|.|TRBJ1-2
TGCGCCAGCCCGGAGGGCTACACCTTC
CASPEGYTF
>.|TRBV5-1|12|.|TRBJ2-2
TGCGCCAGCACGAGGGAGACCGGGGAGCTGTTTTTT
CASTRETGELFF
>TRBD1|TRBV6-1|14|.|TRBJ1-2
TGTGCCAGCAGTGGTTTCGAGACAGGGGATGGCTACACCTTC
CASSGFETGDGYTF
>TRBD1|TRBV5-1|14|.|TRBJ1-2
TGCGCCAGCAGCCCACGGACAGGGGAGGGGGGCTACACCTTC
CASSPRTGEGGYTF
>.|TRBV19|15|.|TRBJ1-5
TGTGCCAGTAGGGGCAGCTTCTATAGCAATCAGCCCCAGCATTTT
CASRGSFYSNQPQHF
>TRBD1|TRBV5-1|13|.|TRBJ2-3
TGCGCCAGCAGCCCGGACAGGACAGATACGCAGTATTTT
CASSPDRTDTQYF
>TRBD1|TRBV6-1|13|.|TRBJ1-1
TGTGCCAGCAGCGCGGGACAGGGCACTGAAGCTTTCTTT
CASSAGQGTEAFF
>TRBD2|TRBV5-1|18|.|TRBJ2-3
TGCGCCAGCAGCTTAAAACGGACTAGCGGGGGGGCCGCAGATACGCAGTATTTT
CASSLKRTSGGAADTQYF